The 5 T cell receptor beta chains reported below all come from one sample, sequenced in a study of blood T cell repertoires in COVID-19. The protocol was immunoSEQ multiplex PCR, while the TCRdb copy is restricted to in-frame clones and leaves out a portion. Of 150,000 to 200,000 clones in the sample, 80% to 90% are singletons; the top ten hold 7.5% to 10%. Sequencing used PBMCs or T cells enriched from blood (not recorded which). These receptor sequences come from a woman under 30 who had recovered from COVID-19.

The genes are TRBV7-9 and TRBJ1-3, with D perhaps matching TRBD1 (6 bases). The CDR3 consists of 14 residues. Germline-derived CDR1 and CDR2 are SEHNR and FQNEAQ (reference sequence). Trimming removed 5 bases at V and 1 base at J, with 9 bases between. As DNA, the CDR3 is TGTGCCAGCAGCCCACAGGGATCTGGAAACACCATATATTTT. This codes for CASSPQGSGNTIYF.

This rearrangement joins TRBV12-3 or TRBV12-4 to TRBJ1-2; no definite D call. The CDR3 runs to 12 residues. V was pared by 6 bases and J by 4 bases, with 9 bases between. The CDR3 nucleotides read TGTGCCAGCAGCCCTATGCCCTATGGCTACACCTTC. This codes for CASSPMPYGYTF.

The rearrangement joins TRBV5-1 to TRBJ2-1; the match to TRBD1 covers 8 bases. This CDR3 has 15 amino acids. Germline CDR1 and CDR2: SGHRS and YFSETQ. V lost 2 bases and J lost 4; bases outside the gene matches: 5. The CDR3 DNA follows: TGCGCCAGCAGCTTAGGCGGACAGGGTTACAATGAGCAGTTCTTC. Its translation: CASSLGGQGYNEQFF.

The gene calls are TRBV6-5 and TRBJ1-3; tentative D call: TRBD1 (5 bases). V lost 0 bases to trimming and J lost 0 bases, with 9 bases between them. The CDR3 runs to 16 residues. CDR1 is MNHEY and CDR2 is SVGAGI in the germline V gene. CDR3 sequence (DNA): TGTGCCAGCAGTTACTCTACAGGTGACTCTGGAAACACCATATATTTT. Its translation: CASSYSTGDSGNTIYF.

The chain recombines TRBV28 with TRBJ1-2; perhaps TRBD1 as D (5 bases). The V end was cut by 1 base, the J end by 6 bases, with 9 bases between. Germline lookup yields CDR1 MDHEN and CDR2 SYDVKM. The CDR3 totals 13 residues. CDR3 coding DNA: TGTGCCAGCAGTTTATTCAGGGTCCATGGCTACACCTTC. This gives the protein CASSLFRVHGYTF.